This T cell receptor beta chain was obtained from a study of blood T cell repertoires in COVID-19 (dated by TCRdb to between 2020 and 2021). With regard to the full study: Collaborator samples came from the United States, Italy and Spain and covered acute and convalescent phases of COVID-19. The samples were drawn from the first 160 participants of the ongoing ImmuneRACE study and from over 950 subjects provided by 6 global collaborators. HLA class I and class II types, where available, came from metadata supplied by the sample provider rather than from assay-based typing. Sample metadata almost always included a de-identified subject ID, COVID-19 status, age in years and sex. Subjects who had been exposed to COVID-19, were actively infected with it, or had recovered from it provided the deeply sampled blood TCRbeta repertoires that made up the dataset. The repertoires were released in a freely available public database meant as a resource for research on the immune response to SARS-CoV-2. The material from the prospective study consisted of cDNA or gDNA derived from T cells, B-cell-depleted T cells, or PBMCs.

Enrolling through a virtual design, the prospective study's participants ranged in age from roughly 18 to 100 years and lived across 24 United States geographic areas. In the prospective study, cohorts were assigned on the basis of participant-reported clinical history obtained from a screening survey and a study questionnaire. Exposed participants were defined as having been in contact with someone with a PCR-confirmed or clinician-diagnosed COVID-19 case within 2 weeks of study entry. Mobile phlebotomists in the prospective study collected whole blood, serum and a nasopharyngeal or oropharyngeal swab from every participant. Over an approximately 2-month period, participants in the prospective study had the option of providing additional blood draws and questionnaires. Before DNA extraction, prospective study blood samples were shipped either frozen or at room temperature. Broader findings and caveats from the paper: Clinical and demographic metadata were provided uncurated, with the amount varying by source and participant.

The immunoSEQ Assay, a bias-controlled multiplex PCR, was used to amplify TCRbeta CDR3 regions from genomic DNA. In the original analysis: The number of nucleated cells in each sample was estimated from the amplification of reference gene primers within the assay. To quantify the absolute abundance of each unique TCRbeta CDR3 rearrangement, sequence reads were collapsed and filtered. For each sample, productive Simpson clonality was calculated by taking the square root of Simpson's diversity index across productive rearrangements. In TCRdb, the immuneACCESS table is reduced to in-frame sequences with V and J assigned. These tables do not hold every clone; where another copy was compared, an unresolved V gene accounts for under half, and the others remain unexplained. V, J and clone size were drawn from that table, and D and trimming were deduced from the DNA. Recorded for this sample are 300,000 to 350,000 clones; about 88% of them occurred a single time. The ten top clones hold just over 1% of the sample.

As regards this clone: The clone's antigen remains unknown. Base quality data are lacking; no much larger clone is found one base away.

Trimming takes 3 bases from V and 6 bases from J, and the germline ends sit 8 bases apart. The germline V gene encodes CDR1 MDHEN and CDR2 SYDVKM. The CDR3 goes from the cysteine to the phenylalanine over 13 residues. The read is trimmed to its CDR3 DNA, 39 bases read in frame from base 1. This clonotype was obtained from a woman in her thirties who had been exposed to COVID-19. Sequencing was performed on PBMCs or T cells enriched from blood (not recorded which). The chain is encoded by TRBV28 joined to TRBJ1-4; a confident D gene designation cannot be given. The CDR3 protein: CASSFSRHEKLFF. The sequenced DNA: TGTGCCAGCAGTTTTAGCAGACATGAAAAACTGTTTTTT.